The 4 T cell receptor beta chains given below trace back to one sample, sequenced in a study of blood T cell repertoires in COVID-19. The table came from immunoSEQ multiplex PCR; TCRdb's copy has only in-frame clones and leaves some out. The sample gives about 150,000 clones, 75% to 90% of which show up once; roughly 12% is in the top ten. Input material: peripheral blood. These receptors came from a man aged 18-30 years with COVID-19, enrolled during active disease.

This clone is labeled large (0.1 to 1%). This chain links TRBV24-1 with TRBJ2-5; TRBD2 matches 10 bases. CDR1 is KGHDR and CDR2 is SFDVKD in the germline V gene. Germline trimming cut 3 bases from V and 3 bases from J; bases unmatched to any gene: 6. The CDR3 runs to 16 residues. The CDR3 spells CATSDPEREGEETQYF. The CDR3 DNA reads TGTGCCACCAGTGATCCCGAGCGGGAGGGAGAAGAGACCCAGTACTTC.

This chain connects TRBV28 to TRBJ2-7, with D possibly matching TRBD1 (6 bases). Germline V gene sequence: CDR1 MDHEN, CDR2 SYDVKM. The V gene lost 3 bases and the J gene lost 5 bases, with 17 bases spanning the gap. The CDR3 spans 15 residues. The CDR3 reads CASSLDTGLGNEQYF. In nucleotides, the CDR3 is TGTGCCAGCAGTTTGGACACAGGGCTGGGAAACGAGCAGTACTTC.

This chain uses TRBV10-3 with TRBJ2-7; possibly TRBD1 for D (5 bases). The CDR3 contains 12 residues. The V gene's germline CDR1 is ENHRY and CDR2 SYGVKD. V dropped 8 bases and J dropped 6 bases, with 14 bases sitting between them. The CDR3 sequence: CAIPGKYGEQYF. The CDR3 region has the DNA TGTGCCATCCCAGGGAAGTATGGCGAGCAGTACTTC.

The CDR3 bases are TGTGCCAGCTCACCCGGTCTTGCTTTCGCCGGGGAGCTGTTTTTT. Amino acid sequence: CASSPGLAFAGELFF. The chain joins TRBV18 to TRBJ2-2; D gene ambiguous. Trimming removed 3 bases at V and 6 bases at J, with 14 bases between. Germline V lookup: CDR1 KGHSH, CDR2 LQKENI. The CDR3 sequence is 15 residues long.